This T cell receptor beta chain appears in the sequencing data of a study of PD-1 blockade in classical Hodgkin lymphoma. Findings and limits, study-wide: The baseline diversity of complete responders showed similarity to that of newly diagnosed patients.

TCRdb keeps only in-frame clones here, not all; method: immunoSEQ multiplex PCR. The repertoire holds tens of thousands of clones, with 65% to 90% as singletons. Autologous stem cell transplantation was followed by relapse in every patient, and brentuximab vedotin exposure varied. CD4+ T cells were purified from thawed PBMCs by magnetic negative selection. About this clone: Its antigen is not known.

The trim removed 7 bases at V and 2 bases at J, leaving 8 bases unmatched. CDR3 length: 14 amino acids. CDR1 is MNHNS, CDR2 SASEGT, per germline. This TCR was recovered from a human donor with classical Hodgkin lymphoma. The sample consisted of CD4+ T cells from blood, taken at baseline. The chain recombines TRBV6-1 with TRBJ2-7; 7 nucleotides align to TRBD1. Written as DNA, the CDR3 is TGTGCCAGCACCCGACAGGGCTTAACCTACGAGCAGTACTTC. Protein: CASTRQGLTYEQYF.